A single sample gave rise to the 13 T cell receptor beta chains below, sequenced in a study of blood T cell repertoires in COVID-19. Sequencing used immunoSEQ multiplex PCR; TCRdb keeps in-frame clones, though not all of them. Of 310,000 or so clones in the sample, around 85% are singletons; the top ten hold less than 2.5%. Input material: peripheral blood. Receptors were obtained from a woman in her twenties or thirties who had recovered from COVID-19.

This clone appeared once. V is TRBV7-8 and J is TRBJ2-1; perhaps TRBD2 as D (6 bases). The germline V gene has CDR1 SGHVS and CDR2 FQNEAQ. CDR3 length: 16 residues. V was shortened by 5 bases and J by 2 bases, with 16 bases between the two germline ends. In DNA form, the CDR3 reads TGTGCCAGCAGCCCGAGGGGCGGGGCGACCTACAATGAGCAGTTCTTC. Its translation: CASSPRGGATYNEQFF.

This clone was seen ten or more times. The chain recombines TRBV21-1 with TRBJ2-7; TRBD1 is taken as the D call from the table, unchecked against the DNA. TRBV21-1 is reported as a pseudogene. This CDR3 is 12 amino acids long. The CDR3, as DNA: TGTGCCAGGACCTACAGGGGCAACGAGCAGTACTTC. Translated: CARTYRGNEQYF.

This clone was seen once. V usage is TRBV18 and J usage is TRBJ2-5; a possible D gene is TRBD2 (5 bases). This CDR3 spans 16 amino acids. The V end lost 0 bases, the J end lost 5 bases, and 16 bases lay between the germline ends. Germline CDR1 is KGHSH and CDR2 is LQKENI. Here the CDR3 reads CASSPPGSAMIETQYF. The CDR3 DNA reads as TGTGCCAGCTCACCACCGGGGAGTGCGATGATCGAGACCCAGTACTTC.

This rearrangement joins TRBV28 to TRBJ2-7, with D possibly TRBD1 on 5 matching bases. Germline V lookup: CDR1 MDHEN, CDR2 SYDVKM. This CDR3 is built from 12 residues. The V and J ends lost 6 bases and 0 bases respectively, with 6 bases between them. The CDR3 sequence: CASRGPSYEQYF. The CDR3 DNA reads as TGTGCCAGCAGGGGGCCCTCCTACGAGCAGTACTTC. Looking up the rest from reference TRBV28 and TRBJ2-7 gives the full variable domain: DVKVTQSSRYLVKRTGEKVFLECVQDMDHENMFWYRQDPGLGLRLIYFSYDVKMKEKGDIPEGYSVSREKKERFSLILESASTNQTSMYLCASRGPSYEQYFGPGTRLTVT.

The chain carries TRBV6-5 and TRBJ2-7; TRBD2 matches 7 bases. V was pared by 4 bases and J by 7 bases, with 13 bases of the junction left unmatched. The CDR3 covers 15 residues. Germline loops: CDR1 MNHEY, CDR2 SVGAGI. This CDR3 is CASSSLAAVHREQYF. CDR3 sequence (DNA): TGTGCCAGCAGTTCCCTAGCGGCAGTACATCGTGAGCAGTACTTC.

The chain joins TRBV19 to TRBJ1-1; TRBD1 might be the D (5 bases). Trimming left V 0 bases short and J 0 bases short, with 8 bases between. CDR3 size: 15 residues. From germline, CDR1 is LNHDA and CDR2 SQIVND (reference sequence). The CDR3 nucleotides are TGTGCCAGTAGTATAGAAAAGGGGATGAACACTGAAGCTTTCTTT. Translated: CASSIEKGMNTEAFF.

This chain links TRBV7-2 with TRBJ1-2; possible D gene TRBD1, 5 bases. CDR3 length: 15 amino acids. CDR1 is SGHTA, CDR2 FQGNSA, per germline. Trimming took off 2 bases at V and 4 bases at J, with 14 bases between the two ends. CDR3 protein: CASSLLAGAGYGYTF. The CDR3 DNA is TGTGCCAGCAGCTTATTAGCTGGGGCTGGCTATGGCTACACCTTC.

This chain uses TRBV4-2 with TRBJ2-5; TRBD2 aligns across 14 bases. The germline V gene has CDR1 LGHNA and CDR2 YNFKEQ. The CDR3 covers 17 residues. With V trimmed by 0 bases and J by 4 bases, 4 bases remained unmatched. CDR3 in amino acids: CASSQERLAGGLETQYF. The DNA for the CDR3 is TGTGCCAGCAGCCAAGAGAGACTAGCGGGAGGGCTAGAGACCCAGTACTTC.

The chain links TRBV29-1 to TRBJ1-2; 11 bases are a match to TRBD1. Trimming removed 7 bases from V and 7 bases from J; junction bases left unmatched: 2. Germline assignment: CDR1 SQVTM and CDR2 ANQGSEA. This CDR3 is built from 11 residues. The CDR3: CSGGTGGGYTF. The CDR3 nucleotides read TGCAGCGGCGGGACAGGGGGTGGCTACACCTTC.

The V and J genes are TRBV29-1 and TRBJ1-4; D call uncertain. CDR1 is SQVTM and CDR2 is ANQGSEA in the germline V gene. This CDR3 has 12 amino acids. The CDR3 region has the DNA TGCCGGGTATCTGCAACTAATGAAAAACTGTTTTTT. Protein sequence: CRVSATNEKLFF.

This chain connects TRBV20-1 to TRBJ2-7; tentative D call: TRBD1 (5 bases). V was trimmed by 4 bases and J by 6 bases, leaving 10 bases between them. Germline V lookup: CDR1 DFQATT, CDR2 SNEGSKA (reference sequence). There are 11 residues in the CDR3. CDR3 in amino acids: CSATQVREQYF. The CDR3 nucleotides read TGCAGTGCTACACAGGTACGCGAGCAGTACTTC.

This chain links TRBV28 with TRBJ2-5; the match to TRBD2 covers 13 bases. Germline lookup yields CDR1 MDHEN and CDR2 SYDVKM. The V gene end was trimmed by 7 bases and the J gene end by 4 bases; junction bases not matched to a gene: 6. The CDR3 has 15 amino acids. CDR3 amino acids: CASTGLAGDSETQYF. As DNA, the CDR3 is TGTGCCAGCACCGGACTAGCGGGAGATTCAGAGACCCAGTACTTC.

This chain joins TRBV5-8 and TRBJ1-2; a possible D gene is TRBD1 (5 bases). CDR3 length: 13 residues. CDR1 is SGHTS and CDR2 is YDEGEE in the germline V gene. The V and J ends lost 0 bases and 10 bases respectively, with 13 bases between them. DNA of the CDR3: TGTGCCAGCAGCTTGGGCAGGGAATACCCCTACACCTTC. Its protein product is CASSLGREYPYTF.